In its sample, the clone carrying this T cell receptor beta chain was seen a few times. CDR3 size: 15 residues. CDR1 is SGHVS, CDR2 FQNEAQ, per germline. Losses at the gene ends were 4 bases for V and 15 bases for J; bases not matched to a gene: 16. TCRdb passed the PCR reads through MiXCR, listing each CDR3 protein once. The data contain roughly 23,000 distinct CDR3 sequences, roughly 32% of them seen just once; the ten biggest clones take up about a fifth. This entry comes from a study of tumor-infiltrating lymphocytes in oesophageal squamous cell carcinoma. The chain employs TRBV7-8 and TRBJ2-4; 9 bases are a match to TRBD2. The sequenced sample was esophageal tumor tissue. The receptor's source is a female donor with esophageal squamous cell carcinoma. CDR3 sequence (DNA): TGTGCCAGCAGCTCGACTAGCGGAAACACCGGGGAGCTGTACTTC. Encoded protein: CASSSTSGNTGELYF.